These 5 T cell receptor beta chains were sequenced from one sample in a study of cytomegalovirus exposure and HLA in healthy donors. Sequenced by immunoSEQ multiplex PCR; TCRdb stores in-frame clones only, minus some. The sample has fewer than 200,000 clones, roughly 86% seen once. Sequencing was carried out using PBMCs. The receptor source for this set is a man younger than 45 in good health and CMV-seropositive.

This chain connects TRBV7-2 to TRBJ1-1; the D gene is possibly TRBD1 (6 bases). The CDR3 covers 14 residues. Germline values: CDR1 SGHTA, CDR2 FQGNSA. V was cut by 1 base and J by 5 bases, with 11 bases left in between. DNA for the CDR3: TGTGCCAGCAGCTTAGAACAGGGCGTTACTGAAGCTTTCTTT. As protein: CASSLEQGVTEAFF.

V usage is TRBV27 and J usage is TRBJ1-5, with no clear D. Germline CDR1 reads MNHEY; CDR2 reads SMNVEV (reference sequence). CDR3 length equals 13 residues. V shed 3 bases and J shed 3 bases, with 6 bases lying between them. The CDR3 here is CASSFGNNQPQHF. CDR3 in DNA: TGTGCCAGCAGTTTTGGGAACAATCAGCCCCAGCATTTT.

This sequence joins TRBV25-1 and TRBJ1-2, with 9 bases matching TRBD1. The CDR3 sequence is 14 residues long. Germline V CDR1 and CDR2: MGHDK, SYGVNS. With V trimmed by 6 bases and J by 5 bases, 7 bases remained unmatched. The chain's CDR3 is CASSRLGQGYGYTF. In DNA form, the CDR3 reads TGTGCCAGCAGCCGTCTCGGACAGGGGTATGGCTACACCTTC.

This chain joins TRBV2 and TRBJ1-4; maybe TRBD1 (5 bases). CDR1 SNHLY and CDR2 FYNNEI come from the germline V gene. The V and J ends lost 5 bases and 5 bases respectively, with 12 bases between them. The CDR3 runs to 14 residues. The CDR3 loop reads CASSTWDSNEKLFF. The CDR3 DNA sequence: TGTGCCAGCAGTACATGGGACTCCAATGAAAAACTGTTTTTT.

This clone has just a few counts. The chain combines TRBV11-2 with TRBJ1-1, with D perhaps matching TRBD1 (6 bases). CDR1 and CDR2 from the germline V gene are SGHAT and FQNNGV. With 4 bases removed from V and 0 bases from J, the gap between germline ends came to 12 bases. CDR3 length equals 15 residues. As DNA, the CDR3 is TGTGCCAGCAGCTCTCGGACAGTAATGAACACTGAAGCTTTCTTT. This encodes CASSSRTVMNTEAFF.